In this sample, the clone carrying this TCR beta chain turned up once. Its antigen remains unidentified. At one end the junction does not follow the germline gene, possibly because of a read error. This sample was included in a study of cytomegalovirus exposure and HLA in healthy donors. Overall study: The roughly 100 million unique TCR beta sequences, from about 179 million T cells, were found by an earlier analysis.

Overall study findings and caveats: Later analysis identified several of the most significant clusters that appeared linked to common viral pathogens.

Germline V gives CDR1 SEHNR, CDR2 FQNEAQ (reference sequence). CDR3 length: 15 amino acids. Vbeta (60) and Jbeta (13) primers were used in the PCR. Measured with immunoSEQ multiplex PCR; TCRdb has only the in-frame clones, and not every one. This sample has about 160,000 clones, with around 80% found just once. This chain connects TRBV7-9 to TRBJ2-1, with TRBD2 matching over 7 bases. The sequencing input was PBMCs. The sequence was collected from a young man in good health and CMV-seropositive. CDR3 DNA: TGTTCCAGCAGCTTGGGGGGGAGCTCCTACAATGAGCAGTTCTTC. This translates into CSSSLGGSSYNEQFF.